This T cell receptor (beta chain) was identified in a study of blood T cell repertoires in COVID-19. About the research overall: Donors in the United States, Italy and Spain gave samples during acute or convalescent COVID-19. PBMCs, B-cell-depleted T cells, or T cells provided the cDNA or gDNA that made up the material.

In the original processing: Amplification of reference gene primers provided the estimated nucleated cell counts. Produced via immunoSEQ multiplex PCR; TCRdb's table is partial and in-frame only. V and J calls and clone size are those listed in that table; D and trimming were worked out from the DNA. The sample contains some 25,000 clones, under 90% of which appear only once. The CDR3 consists of 14 residues. J lost 9 bases, V lost 5 bases, and 4 bases had no gene match. Looked up from germline, CDR1 is MNHEY and CDR2 is SVGEGT. The sequenced sample consisted of peripheral blood. The chain couples TRBV6-2 or TRBV6-3 to TRBJ2-1, with 13 bases aligning to TRBD2. The source of this sequence is a human donor in a cohort sampled during active COVID-19. CDR3 in DNA: TGTGCCAGCAGTACTAGCGGGAGGGGGGGTGAGCAGTTCTTC. Its protein is CASSTSGRGGEQFF.